The sequence of this T cell receptor beta chain was determined in a study of PD-1 blockade in classical Hodgkin lymphoma. Study as a whole: A 3 mg/kg intravenous dose of nivolumab was received by patients every 2 weeks.

Documented time point: cycle 4 day 1 (C4D1), after less than 7 weeks of nivolumab. All patients experienced relapse after autologous stem cell transplantation, and brentuximab vedotin exposure was variable. Negative magnetic selection isolated CD4+ T cells from thawed PBMCs. The patients, who had relapsed/refractory classical Hodgkin lymphoma, achieved best responses of complete response, partial response or progressive disease. Findings of the study overall: For complete responders, baseline diversity was comparable to that of newly diagnosed patients. At baseline, newly diagnosed patients reportedly showed less TCR diversity than healthy donors.

Trimming took 5 bases from V and 6 from J, leaving 17 bases between them. Per the germline V gene, CDR1 is SEHNR and CDR2 is FQNEAQ (reference sequence). The CDR3 totals 15 residues. For this clone: Its antigen is currently unknown.

The protocol was immunoSEQ multiplex PCR, while the TCRdb copy is restricted to in-frame clones and leaves out a portion. This table has about 30,000 clones, about four fifths appearing once. This receptor was identified in a human donor with classical Hodgkin lymphoma. The specimen was CD4+ T cells from blood, collected before the fourth cycle of nivolumab. The V and J genes are TRBV7-9 and TRBJ2-1; perhaps TRBD2 as D (6 bases). The CDR3 sequence is CASSPDRKRANEQFF. DNA for the CDR3: TGTGCCAGCAGCCCCGATCGAAAGCGGGCCAATGAGCAGTTCTTC.